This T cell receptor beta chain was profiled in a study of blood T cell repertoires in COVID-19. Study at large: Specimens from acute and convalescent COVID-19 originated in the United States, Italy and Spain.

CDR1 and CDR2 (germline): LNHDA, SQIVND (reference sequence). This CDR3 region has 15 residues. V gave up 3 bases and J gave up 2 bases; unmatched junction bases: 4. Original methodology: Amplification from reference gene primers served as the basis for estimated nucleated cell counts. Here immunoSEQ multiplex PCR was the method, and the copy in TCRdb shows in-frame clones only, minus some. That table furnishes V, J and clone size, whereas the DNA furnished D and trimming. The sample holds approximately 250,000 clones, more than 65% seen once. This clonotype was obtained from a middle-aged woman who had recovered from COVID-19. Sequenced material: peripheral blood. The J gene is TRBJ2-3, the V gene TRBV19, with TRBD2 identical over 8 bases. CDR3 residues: CASSMGSGVTDTQYF. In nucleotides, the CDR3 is TGTGCCAGTAGTATGGGTAGCGGGGTCACAGATACGCAGTATTTT.